The present T cell receptor beta chain was sequenced within a study of OX40 agonist ivuxolimab in advanced cancers. Background for the entire study: Ivuxolimab was a fully human IgG2 agonistic monoclonal antibody targeting the costimulatory receptor OX40 (CD134). Intravenous ivuxolimab was administered to patients every 2 weeks at six dose levels: 0.01, 0.1, 0.3, 1.5, 3 and 10 mg/kg. Among the 52 dose-escalation patients, about 19 had hepatocellular carcinoma, roughly 15 melanoma, 9 renal cell carcinoma and 9 head and neck cancer. A male proportion of nearly 85% and a mean age of 60 years, ranging from roughly 23 to 80, were recorded for the dose-escalation cohort. Prior anti-PD-1, anti-PD-L1 or anti-CTLA-4 therapy was permitted, and checkpoint inhibitors had been received by around 40% of dose-escalation patients. Partial responses occurred in three dose-escalation patients, of whom one had hepatocellular carcinoma and two had cutaneous melanoma. Peripheral TCRbeta sequencing was intended to test whether TCR sequence diversity was altered and clonal T-cell expansion was caused by ivuxolimab. The paper reports the monotherapy dose-escalation portion (N = 52 patients) of the phase I ivuxolimab trial. On the study overall, not on this receptor specifically: Clonal expansion of both CD4+ and CD8+ blood T cells was observed from baseline to week 6 at doses 0.1 to 3.0 mg/kg. On average, CD8+ T cells showed more expanded clones than CD4+ T cells after ivuxolimab. Low levels of normalized T-cell clonal expansion were also shown by some nonresponding patients. In partial responders in the 0.1-3.0 mg/kg groups, normalized peripheral clonal expansion was found to be among the lowest, especially among CD8+ T cells. Antigen specificity was not determined for the clonally expanded peripheral T cells.

A note on this clone: The antigen this receptor binds is unknown. No much larger clonotype is one base removed from it; base qualities were not supplied.

The trial excluded patients who had a history of autoimmune disease or who were on systemic immunosuppression. Peripheral blood for TCR sequencing was drawn from every dose cohort at baseline, at cycle 4 day 1 and at cycle 7 day 1. Samples came from an open-label, multicenter, first-in-human phase I dose-escalation trial of ivuxolimab. Adults with locally advanced or metastatic melanoma, renal cell carcinoma, hepatocellular carcinoma or head and neck squamous cell carcinoma were enrolled in the trial. Before TCR sequencing, CD4+ and CD8+ T cells were separately sorted from peripheral blood. The germline V gene (reference sequence) supplies CDR1 LNHDA and CDR2 SQIVND. The V and J ends are trimmed by 6 bases and 5 bases, leaving 23 bases between them. The CDR3 spans 16 residues, from the cysteine through the phenylalanine. Only the CDR3 portion is preserved as DNA: 48 bases, with reading frame beginning at the first base.

To sequence the TCRbeta CDR3 region, genomic DNA was isolated from the sorted cells. TCRbeta CDR3 regions were sequenced using the immunoSEQ Assay. What TCRdb holds here is the immuneACCESS table cut down to in-frame rearrangements. Part of the clones is not present; checked against another copy, under half of the missing clones reflect an unresolved V gene, and the others are unexplained. The sample table records about 64,000 clones; roughly 85% of these occur just once. The ten largest clones represent around 5% of the sample. The V and J genes are TRBV19 and TRBJ2-7, with the D gene possibly TRBD1 or TRBD2, each one fitting 7 bases. Sample: CD4+ or CD8+ T cells sorted from blood, taken in a trial of the OX40 agonist ivuxolimab. This clonotype was sampled from an adult with an advanced solid tumor such as melanoma, head and neck, liver or kidney cancer. The CDR3 loop reads CASRHAGGVHPDEQYF. The nucleotide sequence is TGTGCCAGTAGACACGCAGGGGGGGTACACCCAGACGAGCAGTACTTC. The full variable domain, with segments outside the CDR3 supplied by the reference TRBV19 and TRBJ2-7 proteins, appears as DGGITQSPKYLFRKEGQNVTLSCEQNLNHDAMYWYRQDPGQGLRLIYYSQIVNDFQKGDIAEGYSVSREKKESFPLTVTSAQKNPTAFYLCASRHAGGVHPDEQYFGPGTRLTVT.